This TCR beta chain is from a study of a mutant IDH1 vaccine in newly diagnosed glioma. Broader study findings: Patients mounted vaccine-induced immune responses in 93.3% of cases.

Germline V gene data show CDR1 as SGHVS and CDR2 as FQNEAQ. With 2 bases removed from V and 3 bases from J, the gap between germline ends came to 11 bases. This CDR3 has 14 residues. Repertoires were generated with immunoSEQ multiplex PCR, while TCRdb's copy carries only in-frame clones and drops some. The sample records some 57,000 clones, roughly 80% being singletons. Time point: week 35, safety follow-up. Vaccination used 300 ug of mutant IDH1 20-mer peptide per dose, with topical imiquimod. As concerns this clone: Its matching antigen is unknown.

This TCR derives from a woman aged 18-35 years with glioma. V and J are TRBV7-8 and TRBJ2-7; D possibly matches TRBD1 or TRBD2 (6 bases each). This material consisted of PBMCs, taken from a glioma patient whose treatment included an IDH1 peptide vaccine. CDR3 nucleotides: TGTGCCAGCAGCTTAAGGCGGGACAACTACGAGCAGTACTTC. Its translation is CASSLRRDNYEQYF. Using reference TRBV7-8 and TRBJ2-7 for the parts outside the CDR3, the full variable domain is GAGVSQSPRYKVAKRGQDVALRCDPISGHVSLFWYQQALGQGPEFLTYFQNEAQLDKSGLPSDRFFAERPEGSVSTLKIQRTQQEDSAVYLCASSLRRDNYEQYFGPGTRLTVT.